The T cell receptor (beta chain) under discussion was sequenced for a study of blood T cell repertoires in COVID-19 (dated by TCRdb to about 2020). Study-level background: Samples covering the acute and convalescent phases of COVID-19 were provided by collaborators in the United States, Italy and Spain. The samples were drawn from the first 160 participants of the ongoing ImmuneRACE study and from 1,254 subjects provided by 6 global collaborators. The dataset comprised deeply sampled blood TCRbeta repertoires from subjects exposed to, actively infected with, or recovered from COVID-19. Where available, HLA class I and class II types were taken from metadata supplied by the sample provider and were not determined by assay-based typing. The prospective study material was composed of cDNA or gDNA derived from T cells, B-cell-depleted T cells, or PBMCs. The repertoires were released in a freely available public database intended as a resource for research on the immune response to SARS-CoV-2. A de-identified subject ID, COVID-19 status, age in years and sex were almost always included in the sample metadata. Findings and caveats that apply to the study as a whole: The quantity of clinical and demographic metadata differed by source and by participant and was supplied without curation.

TCRbeta CDR3 regions were amplified from genomic DNA by means of the immunoSEQ Assay, a bias-controlled multiplex PCR. The paper's processing steps were these. The number of nucleated cells in each sample was estimated by amplification of reference gene primers within the assay. To quantify the absolute abundance of each unique TCRbeta CDR3 rearrangement, sequence reads were collapsed and filtered. Productive Simpson clonality was computed per sample as the square root of Simpson's diversity index over productive rearrangements. TCRdb mirrors the immuneACCESS table, restricted to in-frame sequences. Some clones are absent from its copies; in checked studies, under half trace to an unresolved V gene, and the reason for the others is unknown. V, J and clone size are taken as reported in that table, and D and trimming were inferred from the DNA itself. The sample table lists 180,000 or so clones, roughly nine tenths of them with a count of one. 6.5% to 8.5% of the sample belongs to the ten largest clones.

Whole blood was collected in K2EDTA tubes by collaborating institutions according to the institutions' own protocols. For TCRbeta analysis, collaborator samples were shipped as frozen whole blood, as isolated PBMCs, or as DNA extracted from either sample type. Points on this clone: Its antigen is currently not known. Base qualities are not at hand, and no much larger clone is one base apart.

The receptor was isolated from a man aged 35 to 55 with acute or convalescent COVID-19. The source material was peripheral blood.

Here is the DNA: TGTGCCAGCAGCTTCCGGACAGACGGCACAGATACGCAGTATTTT. The resulting protein is CASSFRTDGTDTQYF. Recombination connected TRBV7-9 to TRBJ2-3; the D segment could be TRBD1, given 6 matching bases. The CDR3 sequence holds 15 residues, the cysteine and phenylalanine included. The read is trimmed to its CDR3 DNA, 45 bases read in frame from base 1. The germline V gene (reference sequence) sets CDR1 to SEHNR and CDR2 to FQNEAQ. The germline ends are 11 bases apart after V is trimmed by 3 bases and J by 1 base.